This T cell receptor beta chain comes out of a study of cytomegalovirus exposure and HLA in healthy donors. Despite likely unrecorded immune exposures, the donors were nominally healthy at the time of sampling. This clone was seen a few times. With 60 Vbeta and 13 Jbeta primers, the PCR was carried out. Measured with immunoSEQ multiplex PCR; TCRdb has only the in-frame clones, and not every one. Among about 130,000 clones listed, around 80% were seen once. The junction had 5 bases not matched to a gene; V was cut back by 6 bases and J by 5 bases. Germline values: CDR1 MNHEY, CDR2 SVGAGI. The CDR3 covers 15 residues.

The chain carries TRBV6-5 and TRBJ2-1; 12 bases match TRBD2. The sequenced sample was PBMCs. This receptor was taken from a man aged 25-45 years in good health and CMV-seropositive. The DNA of the CDR3 is TGTGCCAGCAGCCGAGGACTAGCGGGACACAATGAGCAGTTCTTC. This translates into CASSRGLAGHNEQFF.